The 5 T cell receptor beta chains below all came from one sample that was sequenced in a study of PD-L1 blockade in urothelial cancer. Libraries were prepared by immunoSEQ multiplex PCR; TCRdb keeps only in-frame clonotypes and omits some of them. Altogether around 30,000 clones are present, under 90% being singletons, with the ten largest covering around 3%. Time point defined: peripheral blood 6 weeks after treatment start. The material was PBMCs, obtained around atezolizumab (anti-PD-L1) treatment. These receptors all stem from a man aged 65 to 85 with urothelial cancer.

The chain combines TRBV18 with TRBJ2-2, with TRBD1 matching 9 bases. CDR1 and CDR2 from the germline V gene are KGHSH and LQKENI. This CDR3 comprises 17 residues. J gave up 5 bases and V 3 bases, and 10 bases lay outside the gene matches. CDR3 in amino acids: CASSPRITGQGTGELFF. CDR3 DNA sequence: TGTGCCAGCTCACCCCGAATCACGGGACAGGGAACCGGGGAGCTGTTTTTT. Full variable domain (outside the CDR3, taken from reference TRBV18 and TRBJ2-2): NAGVMQNPRHLVRRRGQEARLRCSPMKGHSHVYWYRQLPEEGLKFMVYLQKENIIDESGMPKERFSAEFPKEGPSILRIQQVVRGDSAAYFCASSPRITGQGTGELFFGEGSRLTVL.

This sequence joins TRBV9 and TRBJ1-3, with TRBD1 identical over 7 bases. This CDR3 has 15 amino acids. CDR1 SGDLS and CDR2 YYNGEE come from the germline V gene. Trimming removed 4 bases from V and 4 bases from J; junction bases left unmatched: 8. This CDR3 reads CASSPRPGQGNTIYF. DNA of the CDR3: TGTGCCAGCAGCCCACGACCGGGACAGGGAAACACCATATATTTT.

The V call is TRBV6-5, the J call TRBJ1-1; possibly TRBD1 for D (6 bases). The germline CDR1 and CDR2 sequences are MNHEY and SVGAGI. V was clipped by 0 bases and J by 4 bases, with 12 bases between them. The CDR3 loop spans 15 amino acids. CDR3 region: CASSYSIQGATEAFF. CDR3 in DNA: TGTGCCAGCAGTTACTCGATACAGGGTGCCACTGAAGCTTTCTTT.

The chain recombines TRBV29-1 with TRBJ2-1, with D possibly TRBD1 on 6 matching bases. V was cut by 7 bases and J by 1 base, with 17 bases left in between. Germline V CDR1 and CDR2: SQVTM, ANQGSEA. The CDR3 consists of 15 residues. In DNA, the CDR3 is TGCAGCGCTATTTTACAGGGAACTTCCTACAATGAGCAGTTCTTC. Amino acids: CSAILQGTSYNEQFF.

The V gene is TRBV6-1, the J gene TRBJ1-5; weak D call: TRBD1 (5 bases). The CDR3 extends over 13 amino acids. Germline lookup yields CDR1 MNHNS and CDR2 SASEGT. V lost 8 bases and J 4 bases, leaving 12 bases between the germline ends. CDR3 residues: CASAREGNQPQHF. CDR3 DNA sequence: TGTGCCAGCGCAAGGGAGGGGAATCAGCCCCAGCATTTT.